This T cell receptor (beta chain) was profiled in a study of molecular identifiers for immune sequencing clone quantification. Using a CD8+CD4-CCR7+CD45RA+ phenotype, naive CD8 T cells were sorted. The CDR3 extends over 14 amino acids. V lost 4 bases, J lost 2 bases, and 5 bases stayed unmatched. Germline V lookup: CDR1 SGHTA, CDR2 FQGNSA. The sample holds many counts of this clonotype. Its antigen is unknown. Whole-study findings and limits: Because of identical TCR molecules sharing a barcode, sizes of highly expanded clones could be underestimated. Under 1% of molecules in naive cells, but over 99% of effector molecules, belonged to clones above 20 RNA copies.

MiXCR was run by TCRdb on the PCR reads, yielding one entry per CDR3 protein. The sample consists of 85,000 to 90,000 distinct CDR3 sequences, around 17% of them appearing once. Material: naive CD8+ T cells from blood, with Jurkat cell RNA spiked in. The subset: FACS-sorted CD8+CD4-CCR7+CD45RA+ naive T cells. V is TRBV7-2 and J is TRBJ2-7; the match to TRBD1 covers 7 bases. The source of this sequence is a human donor in good health. Some libraries in this study had Jurkat cell RNA spiked in. The CDR3 loop reads CASSSGQAPYEQYF. The CDR3 DNA sequence: TGTGCCAGCAGCTCCGGACAGGCTCCCTACGAGCAGTACTTC.